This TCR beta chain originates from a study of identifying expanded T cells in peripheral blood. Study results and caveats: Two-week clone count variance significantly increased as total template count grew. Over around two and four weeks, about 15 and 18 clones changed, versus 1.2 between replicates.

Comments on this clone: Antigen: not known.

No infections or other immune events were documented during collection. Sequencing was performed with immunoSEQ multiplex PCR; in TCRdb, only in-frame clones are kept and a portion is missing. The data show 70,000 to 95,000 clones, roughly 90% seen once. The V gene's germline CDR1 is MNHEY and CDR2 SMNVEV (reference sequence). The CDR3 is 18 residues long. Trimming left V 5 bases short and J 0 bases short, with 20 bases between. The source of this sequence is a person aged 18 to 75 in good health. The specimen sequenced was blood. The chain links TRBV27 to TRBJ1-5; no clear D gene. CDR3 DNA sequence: TGTGCCAGCAGTCCACTCCTCCTAACAAGTAATAGCAATCAGCCCCAGCATTTT. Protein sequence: CASSPLLLTSNSNQPQHF.